This T cell receptor (beta chain) was captured by sequencing in a study of blood T cell repertoires in COVID-19. Overall study: There were acute and convalescent COVID-19 samples, and they came from the United States, Italy and Spain. T cells, B-cell-depleted T cells, or PBMCs provided the cDNA or gDNA that served as material.

Original methodology: Quantification of nucleated cells was approximated via reference gene primer amplification. Measured with immunoSEQ multiplex PCR; TCRdb has only the in-frame clones, and not every one. V and J calls and clone size are as listed in that table; D and trimming were resolved from the DNA. This table holds around 150,000 clones, about nine tenths found once. The CDR3 is 16 residues long. CDR1 and CDR2 from the germline V gene are SGHVS and FNYEAQ. Germline trimming cut 1 base from V and 8 bases from J; bases unmatched to any gene: 11. The rearrangement links TRBV7-6 to TRBJ2-3; 8 bases are shared with TRBD2. Sequencing used peripheral blood. This TCR was recovered from an older woman with active or convalescent COVID-19. The CDR3 loop is CASSLEVPGGQGTQYF. The CDR3 bases are TGTGCCAGCAGCTTAGAAGTTCCGGGGGGGCAAGGTACGCAGTATTTT.